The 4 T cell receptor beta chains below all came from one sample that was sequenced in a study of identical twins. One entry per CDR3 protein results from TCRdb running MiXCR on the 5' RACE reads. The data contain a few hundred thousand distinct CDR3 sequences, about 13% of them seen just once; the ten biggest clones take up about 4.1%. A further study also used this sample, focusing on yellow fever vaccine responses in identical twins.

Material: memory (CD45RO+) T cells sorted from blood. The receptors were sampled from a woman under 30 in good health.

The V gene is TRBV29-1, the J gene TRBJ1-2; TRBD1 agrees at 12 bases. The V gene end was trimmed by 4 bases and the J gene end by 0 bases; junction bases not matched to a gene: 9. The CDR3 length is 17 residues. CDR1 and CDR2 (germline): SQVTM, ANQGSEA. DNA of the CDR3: TGCAGCGTTGCGGTCCCGGGACAGGGGGCCCCTAACTATGGCTACACCTTC. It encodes CSVAVPGQGAPNYGYTF.

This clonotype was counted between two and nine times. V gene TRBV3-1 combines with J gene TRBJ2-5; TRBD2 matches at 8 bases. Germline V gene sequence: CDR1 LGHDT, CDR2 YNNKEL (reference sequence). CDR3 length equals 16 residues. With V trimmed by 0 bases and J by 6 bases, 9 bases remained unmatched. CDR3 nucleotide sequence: TGTGCCAGCAGCCAAGAAGGAGCGGGAGCTTGGCAGACCCAGTACTTC. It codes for CASSQEGAGAWQTQYF.

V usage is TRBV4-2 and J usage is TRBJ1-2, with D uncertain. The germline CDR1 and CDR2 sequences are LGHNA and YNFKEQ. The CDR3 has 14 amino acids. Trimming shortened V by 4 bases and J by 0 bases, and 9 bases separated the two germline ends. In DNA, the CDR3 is TGTGCCAGCAGCCTTCAGGAGACTAACTATGGCTACACCTTC. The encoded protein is CASSLQETNYGYTF.

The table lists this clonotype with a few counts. The CDR3 sequence is CASSFLGEQGLNEQFF. The CDR3 DNA sequence: TGTGCCAGCAGTTTTTTAGGCGAACAGGGTCTCAATGAGCAGTTCTTC. The chain links TRBV27 to TRBJ2-1; tentative D call: TRBD1 (6 bases). The CDR3 contains 16 residues. Germline V gives CDR1 MNHEY, CDR2 SMNVEV (reference sequence). V was clipped by 3 bases and J by 6 bases, with 18 bases between them.